Each of the 27 T cell receptor beta chains below was sequenced from the same sample in a study of CD8+CD57+ T cells in acquired aplastic anemia. An expansion of CD8+CD57+ cells by flow cytometry had been shown in patients chosen for sequencing. Researchers used genomic DNA as the template to profile TCR beta VDJ and CDR3. MiXCR, run by TCRdb on the reads, gives a single entry per CDR3 protein. This sample yields more than 70,000 distinct CDR3 sequences, of which just over 70% are seen a single time; approximately 80% belongs to the top ten. Material for sequencing was sorted CD4+, CD8+, or CD8+CD57+ T cells (not recorded which) from PBMCs. The receptors derive from a human donor with aplastic anemia.

The sample holds a few counts of this clonotype. The chain has TRBV20-1 and TRBJ2-3, with D hard to call. V lost 3 bases and J 4 bases, leaving 11 bases between the germline ends. The CDR3 consists of 13 residues. CDR1 is DFQATT and CDR2 is SNEGSKA in the germline V gene (reference sequence). The CDR3 DNA reads TGCAGTGCTAGTCTGGCAGCCCCAGATACGCAGTATTTT. This codes for CSASLAAPDTQYF.

The CDR3 loop is CATSDFGLKAGTGEGDTQYF. Here the CDR3 DNA reads TGTGCCACCAGTGATTTCGGGCTCAAAGCCGGGACAGGGGAAGGAGATACGCAGTATTTT. This rearrangement joins TRBV24-1 to TRBJ2-3, with 10 positions matching TRBD1. In germline, CDR1 is KGHDR, CDR2 SFDVKD. V was pared by 1 base and J by 5 bases, with 17 bases of the junction left unmatched. CDR3 length: 20 residues.

The chain recombines TRBV2 with TRBJ2-1, with D hard to call. The CDR3 loop spans 11 amino acids. Germline V gene sequence: CDR1 SNHLY, CDR2 FYNNEI. V was trimmed by 8 bases and J by 4 bases, leaving 6 bases between them. The CDR3 is CASHRYNEQFF. In DNA, the CDR3 is TGTGCCAGCCACCGATACAATGAGCAGTTCTTC. Full variable domain (outside the CDR3, taken from reference TRBV2 and TRBJ2-1): EPEVTQTPSHQVTQMGQEVILRCVPISNHLYFYWYRQILGQKVEFLVSFYNNEISEKSEIFDDQFSVERPDGSNFTLKIRSTKLEDSAMYFCASHRYNEQFFGPGTRLTVL.

The chain is built from TRBV5-6 and TRBJ2-7; D ambiguous. This CDR3 has 13 amino acids. The V and J ends lost 1 base and 3 bases respectively, with 8 bases between them. Germline loops: CDR1 SGHDT, CDR2 YYEEEE. CDR3 coding DNA: TGTGCCAGCAGCTTGATAAGGGACTACGAGCAGTACTTC. It translates to CASSLIRDYEQYF.

The chain uses TRBV7-2 and TRBJ2-5; 11 bases match TRBD2. The V and J ends lost 1 base and 4 bases, in that order; junction bases with no gene match: 5. Germline-derived CDR1 and CDR2 are SGHTA and FQGNSA. The CDR3 sequence is 16 residues long. The CDR3 nucleotides read TGTGCCAGCAGCTTAGGTACTAGCGGGAGCGGAGAGACCCAGTACTTC. The encoded protein is CASSLGTSGSGETQYF.

This chain joins TRBV20-1 and TRBJ2-3; TRBD2 agrees at 14 bases. The J segment lost 11 bases and the V segment lost 2 bases, leaving 12 bases of the junction unmatched. Germline loops: CDR1 DFQATT, CDR2 SNEGSKA (reference sequence). CDR3 length: 16 amino acids. The CDR3 DNA reads TGCAGTGCTAGATCCGGGACTAGCGGGAGCAAAAGAGAGCAGTATTTT. As protein: CSARSGTSGSKREQYF.

The genes are TRBV15 and TRBJ1-1; a possible D gene is TRBD1 (6 bases). CDR1 and CDR2 from the germline V gene are LNHNV and YYDKDF (reference sequence). The CDR3 runs 16 residues. Trimming pared 3 bases from V and 7 bases from J, leaving 21 bases between. The DNA for the CDR3 is TGTGCCACCAGCAGCAGCTACGGGGGAGGGGGAGGTGAAGCTTTCTTT. As protein: CATSSSYGGGGGEAFF.

This clonotype was detected many times. The chain couples TRBV9 to TRBJ1-2; no clear D. Germline CDR1 and CDR2: SGDLS and YYNGEE. The CDR3 runs to 15 residues. V was pared by 3 bases and J by 4 bases, with 16 bases between. In DNA, the CDR3 is TGTGCCAGCAGCGAGAGAGGGATAATAGCCTATGGCTACACCTTC. This gives the protein CASSERGIIAYGYTF.

The chain combines TRBV2 with TRBJ1-1; maybe TRBD1 (5 bases). Trimming cost V 3 bases and J 0 bases, with 8 bases left between them. CDR3 length: 14 amino acids. From germline, CDR1 is SNHLY and CDR2 FYNNEI. The CDR3 loop reads CASSDDRLNTEAFF. The DNA of the CDR3 is TGTGCCAGCAGTGATGACAGATTGAACACTGAAGCTTTCTTT.

J is TRBJ2-7 and V is TRBV7-2; D unresolved. Between the trimmed V and J ends, which lost 4 bases and 7 bases, there was a span of 14 bases. The CDR3 has 13 amino acids. CDR1 and CDR2 from the germline V gene are SGHTA and FQGNSA. CDR3 protein: CASSSEISREQYF. The CDR3 DNA sequence: TGTGCCAGCAGCTCCGAAATATCGAGGGAGCAGTACTTC.

The chain combines TRBV6-1 with TRBJ2-7, with 10 nucleotides matching TRBD1. The CDR3 has 14 amino acids. Germline V CDR1 and CDR2: MNHNS, SASEGT. V shed 4 bases and J 3 bases; nucleotides not matched to a gene: 3. Written as DNA, the CDR3 is TGTGCCAGCAGTGCCGGACAGGGGGGCTACGAGCAGTACTTC. This encodes CASSAGQGGYEQYF.

This clonotype was observed at least ten times. This chain joins TRBV20-1 and TRBJ2-7, with 10 bases aligning to TRBD1. V lost 6 bases and J lost 7; bases outside the gene matches: 6. Per germline, CDR1 DFQATT and CDR2 SNEGSKA (reference sequence). The CDR3 is 12 amino acids. CDR3 DNA sequence: TGCAGTGCAGAAGACAGGGGGCGGGAGCAGTACTTC. Translating gives CSAEDRGREQYF.

This chain connects TRBV10-2 to TRBJ2-7; 7 bases line up with TRBD2. The V gene's germline CDR1 is WSHSY and CDR2 SAAADI. This CDR3 has 16 residues. Trimming cost V 6 bases and J 3 bases; bases outside gene matches: 14. In DNA form, the CDR3 reads TGCGCCAGCAGCGGAGTCGCTAGCGGAAGACTCTACGAGCAGTACTTC. It is translated as CASSGVASGRLYEQYF.

The chain employs TRBV10-3 and TRBJ2-2; 8 bases line up with TRBD1. Germline loops: CDR1 ENHRY, CDR2 SYGVKD. The CDR3 loop spans 15 amino acids. V shed 6 bases, J shed 5 bases, and the junction held 8 bases outside the gene matches. The CDR3 loop is CAIRSSGTGTGELFF. The CDR3 region has the DNA TGTGCCATCAGGTCCTCCGGGACAGGTACCGGGGAGCTGTTTTTT.

V is TRBV2 and J is TRBJ2-7, with D perhaps TRBD1 or TRBD2 (5 bases each). The V gene's germline CDR1 is SNHLY and CDR2 FYNNEI. The CDR3 covers 16 residues. V was clipped by 5 bases and J by 0 bases, with 17 bases between them. The CDR3 region is CASSSSGTEVSYEQYF. Here the CDR3 DNA reads TGTGCCAGCAGTTCGTCCGGGACGGAGGTCTCCTACGAGCAGTACTTC.

The CDR3 is CASSLITSLAEAFF. The CDR3 coding sequence is TGTGCCAGCAGCTTGATAACCTCGCTGGCTGAAGCTTTCTTT. J is TRBJ1-1 and V is TRBV7-2; D is ambiguous. The V end lost 3 bases, the J end lost 6 bases, and 14 bases lay between the germline ends. In germline, CDR1 is SGHTA, CDR2 FQGNSA. The CDR3 sequence is 14 residues long.

The chain uses TRBV20-1 and TRBJ1-1; maybe TRBD1 (6 bases). CDR3 length equals 13 residues. CDR1 DFQATT and CDR2 SNEGSKA come from the germline V gene (reference sequence). V lost 6 bases to trimming and J lost 1 base, with 12 bases between them. CDR3 amino acids: CSAPVQGNTEAFF. The CDR3, as DNA: TGCAGTGCCCCGGTACAGGGGAACACTGAAGCTTTCTTT.

The rearrangement uses TRBV7-9 and TRBJ2-1; a weak D match, TRBD2 (5 bases). This CDR3 comprises 11 residues. Trimming removed 5 bases at V and 10 bases at J, with 9 bases between. Germline V gives CDR1 SEHNR, CDR2 FQNEAQ (reference sequence). CDR3 sequence: CASSLLGEQFF. The CDR3 DNA sequence: TGTGCCAGCAGCCTACTAGGGGAGCAGTTCTTC.

This clonotype showed up just once. The chain links TRBV24-1 to TRBJ2-3; 7 bases match TRBD2. The V and J ends lost 8 bases and 6 bases, in that order; junction bases with no gene match: 13. Per germline, CDR1 KGHDR and CDR2 SFDVKD. The CDR3 is 15 residues long. The CDR3 region has the DNA TGTGCCACCAATCGCTTGCGGGAGTCTTTGGATACGCAGTATTTT. It yields the protein CATNRLRESLDTQYF.

The genes are TRBV5-8 and TRBJ1-1; D might be TRBD1 (5 bases). CDR3 length: 14 amino acids. Trimming cost V 4 bases and J 3 bases, with 13 bases left between them. Germline V lookup: CDR1 SGHTS, CDR2 YDEGEE. CDR3 sequence (DNA): TGTGCCAGCAGCCTCAGCCCAGGGTACACTGAAGCTTTCTTT. Its protein is CASSLSPGYTEAFF.

The chain combines TRBV29-1 with TRBJ2-3, with TRBD2 matching 13 bases. V shed 2 bases and J 10 bases; nucleotides not matched to a gene: 12. Germline lookup yields CDR1 SQVTM and CDR2 ANQGSEA. The CDR3 is made up of 16 amino acids. The CDR3 is CSVERLAGGRELSQYF. The CDR3 nucleotides are TGCAGCGTTGAACGACTAGCGGGGGGCCGGGAGTTGTCGCAGTATTTT.

The chain couples TRBV7-8 to TRBJ2-3; TRBD2 agrees at 7 bases. V shed 4 bases and J 3 bases; nucleotides not matched to a gene: 4. This CDR3 is built from 14 residues. Germline loops: CDR1 SGHVS, CDR2 FQNEAQ. The CDR3 here is CASSSGLETDTQYF. The CDR3 bases are TGTGCCAGCAGCTCCGGACTAGAAACAGATACGCAGTATTTT.

This chain uses TRBV2 with TRBJ1-2; 7 nucleotides match TRBD1. Germline V gene data show CDR1 as SNHLY and CDR2 as FYNNEI. The CDR3 runs 12 residues. With V trimmed by 3 bases and J by 6 bases, 1 base remained unmatched. The CDR3 sequence: CASSDQGDGYTF. The CDR3 DNA reads as TGTGCCAGCAGTGACCAGGGGGATGGCTACACCTTC.

The gene calls are TRBV7-9 and TRBJ2-1, with D unclear. Germline values: CDR1 SEHNR, CDR2 FQNEAQ (reference sequence). The CDR3 is 12 residues long. Trimming took off 3 bases at V and 7 bases at J, with 7 bases between the two ends. CDR3 sequence reads: CASSLKGNEQFF. The CDR3 coding sequence is TGTGCCAGCAGCTTGAAGGGTAATGAGCAGTTCTTC. The full variable domain, with the rest looked up from reference TRBV7-9 and TRBJ2-1, is DTGVSQNPRHKITKRGQNVTFRCDPISEHNRLYWYRQTLGQGPEFLTYFQNEAQLEKSRLLSDRFSAERPKGSFSTLEIQRTEQGDSAMYLCASSLKGNEQFFGPGTRLTVL.

This chain links TRBV20-1 with TRBJ2-7; no reliable D call. The germline V and J ends were trimmed by 5 bases and 1 base, with 9 bases remaining between them. Germline values: CDR1 DFQATT, CDR2 SNEGSKA (reference sequence). The CDR3 is 12 amino acids. The CDR3 is CSASDGSYEQYF. The CDR3 DNA is TGCAGTGCTTCGGACGGGTCCTACGAGCAGTACTTC.

This chain connects TRBV7-8 to TRBJ2-7; 14 nucleotides line up with TRBD2. V was pared by 5 bases and J by 0 bases, with 3 bases of the junction left unmatched. The germline gives CDR1 SGHVS, CDR2 FQNEAQ. This CDR3 contains 16 residues. CDR3 in amino acids: CASSRTSGGISYEQYF. Here the CDR3 DNA reads TGTGCCAGCAGCCGGACTAGCGGGGGGATCTCCTACGAGCAGTACTTC.

The J gene is TRBJ2-1, the V gene TRBV29-1; D may be TRBD1 (5 bases). The CDR3 sequence is 12 residues long. Trimming removed 1 base from V and 5 bases from J, with 6 bases in between. CDR1 and CDR2 (germline): SQVTM, ANQGSEA. CDR3 loop: CSVEARDNEQFF. The CDR3 coding sequence is TGCAGCGTTGAAGCCAGGGACAATGAGCAGTTCTTC.